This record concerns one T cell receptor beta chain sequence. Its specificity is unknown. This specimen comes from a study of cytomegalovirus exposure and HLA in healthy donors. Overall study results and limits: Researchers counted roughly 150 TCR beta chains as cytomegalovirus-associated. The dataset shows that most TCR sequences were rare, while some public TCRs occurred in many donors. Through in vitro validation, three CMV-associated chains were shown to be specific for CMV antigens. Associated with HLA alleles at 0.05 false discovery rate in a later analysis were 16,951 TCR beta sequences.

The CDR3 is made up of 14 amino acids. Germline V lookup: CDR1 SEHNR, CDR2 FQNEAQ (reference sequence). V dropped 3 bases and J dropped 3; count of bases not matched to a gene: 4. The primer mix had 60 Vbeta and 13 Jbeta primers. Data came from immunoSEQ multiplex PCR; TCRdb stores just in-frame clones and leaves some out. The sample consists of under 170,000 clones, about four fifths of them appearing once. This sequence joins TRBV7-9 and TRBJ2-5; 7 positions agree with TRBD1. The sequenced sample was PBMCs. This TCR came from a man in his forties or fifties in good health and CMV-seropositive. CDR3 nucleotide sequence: TGTGCCAGCAGCTTTAATGGACAGGAAGAGACCCAGTACTTC. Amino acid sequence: CASSFNGQEETQYF. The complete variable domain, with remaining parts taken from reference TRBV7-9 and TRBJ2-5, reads DTGVSQNPRHKITKRGQNVTFRCDPISEHNRLYWYRQTLGQGPEFLTYFQNEAQLEKSRLLSDRFSAERPKGSFSTLEIQRTEQGDSAMYLCASSFNGQEETQYFGPGTRLLVL.